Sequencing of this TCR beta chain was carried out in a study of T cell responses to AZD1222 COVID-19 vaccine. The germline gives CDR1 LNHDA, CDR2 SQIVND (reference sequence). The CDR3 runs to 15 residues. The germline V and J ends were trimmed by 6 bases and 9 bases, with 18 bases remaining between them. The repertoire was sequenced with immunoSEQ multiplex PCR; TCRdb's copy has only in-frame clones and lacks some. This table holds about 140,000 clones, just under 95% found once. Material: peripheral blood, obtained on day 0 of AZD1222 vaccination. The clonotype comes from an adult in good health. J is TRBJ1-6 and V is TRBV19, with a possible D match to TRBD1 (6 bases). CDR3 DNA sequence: TGTGCCAGTAGATCAAGACAGGTGGAAGGTTCACCCCTCCACTTT. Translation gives CASRSRQVEGSPLHF.